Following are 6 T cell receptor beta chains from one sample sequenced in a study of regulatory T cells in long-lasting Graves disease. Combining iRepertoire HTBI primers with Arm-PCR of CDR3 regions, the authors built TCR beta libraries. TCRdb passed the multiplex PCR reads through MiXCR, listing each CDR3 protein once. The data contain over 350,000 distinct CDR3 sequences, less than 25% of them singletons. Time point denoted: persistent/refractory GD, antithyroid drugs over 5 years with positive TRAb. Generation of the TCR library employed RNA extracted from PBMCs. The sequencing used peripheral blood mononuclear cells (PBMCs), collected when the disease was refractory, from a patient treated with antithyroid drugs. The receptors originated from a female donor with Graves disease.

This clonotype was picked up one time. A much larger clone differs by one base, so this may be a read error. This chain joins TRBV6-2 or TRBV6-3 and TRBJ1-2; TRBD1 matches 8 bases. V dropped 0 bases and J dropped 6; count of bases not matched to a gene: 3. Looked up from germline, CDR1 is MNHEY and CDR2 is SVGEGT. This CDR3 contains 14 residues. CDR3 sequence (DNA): TGTGCCAGCAGTTACTCGACAGGGGCGGATGGCTACACCTTC. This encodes CASSYSTGADGYTF.

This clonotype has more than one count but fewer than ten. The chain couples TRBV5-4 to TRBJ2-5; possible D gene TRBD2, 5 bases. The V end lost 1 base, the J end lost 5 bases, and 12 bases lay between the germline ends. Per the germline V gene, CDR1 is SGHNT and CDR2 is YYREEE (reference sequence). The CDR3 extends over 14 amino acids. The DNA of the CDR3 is TGTGCCAGCAGCTTGATTGGCGGGTTGGAGACCCAGTACTTC. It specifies CASSLIGGLETQYF.

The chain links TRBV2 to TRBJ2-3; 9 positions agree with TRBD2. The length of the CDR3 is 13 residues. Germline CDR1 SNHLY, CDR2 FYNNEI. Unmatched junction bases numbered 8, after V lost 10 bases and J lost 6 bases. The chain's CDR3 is CANKGLASDTQYF. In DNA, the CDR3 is TGTGCCAACAAGGGACTAGCCTCGGATACGCAGTATTTT.

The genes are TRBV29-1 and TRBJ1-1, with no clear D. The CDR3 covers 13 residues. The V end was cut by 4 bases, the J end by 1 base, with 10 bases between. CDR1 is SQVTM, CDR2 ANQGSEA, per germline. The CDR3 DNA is TGCAGCGTTGCGGGCTTTCCGAACACTGAAGCTTTCTTT. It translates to CSVAGFPNTEAFF.

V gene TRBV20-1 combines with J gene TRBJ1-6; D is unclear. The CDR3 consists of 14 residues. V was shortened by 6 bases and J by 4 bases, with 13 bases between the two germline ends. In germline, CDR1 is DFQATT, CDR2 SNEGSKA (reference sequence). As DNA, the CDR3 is TGCAGTGCCATCCCGGGTCGATATAATTCACCCCTCCACTTT. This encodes CSAIPGRYNSPLHF.

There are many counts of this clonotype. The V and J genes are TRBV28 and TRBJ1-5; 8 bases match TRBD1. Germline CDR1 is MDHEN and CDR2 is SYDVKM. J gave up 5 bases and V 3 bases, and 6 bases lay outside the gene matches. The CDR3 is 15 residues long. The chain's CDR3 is CASSLDRVGDQPQHF. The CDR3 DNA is TGTGCCAGCAGTTTGGACAGGGTAGGTGATCAGCCCCAGCATTTT.